Sequencing of this T cell receptor beta chain was carried out in a study of T cells after yellow fever vaccination. In the study overall: SMART-Seq v4 Ultra Low Input handled preparation of low-cell-number fractions. Study-level results: The secondary response was weaker but peaked faster, day 5 versus 15.

TCRdb processed the 5' RACE reads anew with MiXCR; each CDR3 protein has one entry. The sample lists about 300,000 distinct CDR3 sequences, around 7% occurring once. This clonotype was seen a few times. Its antigen is currently unknown. The sequence was collected from a young man who received the YFV17D yellow fever vaccine. The source material was PBMCs, sampled more than 35 days after the first yellow fever vaccination.

The DNA of the CDR3 is TGCAGTGCTGTGGGACAGCATAATTCACCCCTCCACTTT. Translated, it gives CSAVGQHNSPLHF. V usage is TRBV20-1 and J usage is TRBJ1-6, with TRBD1 matching over 7 bases. Trimming took 5 bases from V and 5 from J; bases not matched to a gene: 3. CDR1 and CDR2 (germline): DFQATT, SNEGSKA (reference sequence). The CDR3 is 13 amino acids.